One and the same sample provided the 18 T cell receptor beta chains below, sequenced in a study of shared clonotypes between healthy human individuals. Data came from immunoSEQ multiplex PCR; TCRdb stores just in-frame clones and leaves some out. The data hold under 2.5 million clones, with roughly 92% observed a single time. Sequenced sample: naive CD4+ T cells from PBMCs. Subset here: CD45RA+ positively selected. All receptors derive from a man between 18 and 35 years old in good health. Some clones in this sample may be carry-over from other donors' samples.

The rearrangement uses TRBV11-2 and TRBJ2-1, with D tentatively TRBD1 (5 bases). This CDR3 contains 14 residues. Germline V CDR1 and CDR2: SGHAT, FQNNGV. Trimming cost V 2 bases and J 8 bases, with 13 bases left between them. CDR3 coding DNA: TGTGCCAGCAGCTTAACAACAGGAACCGATGAGCAGTTCTTC. Protein product: CASSLTTGTDEQFF.

This chain connects TRBV5-1 to TRBJ1-1, with unresolved D. Germline V gene lookup returns CDR1 SGHRS and CDR2 YFSETQ. This CDR3 spans 15 amino acids. Trimming cost V 0 bases and J 3 bases, with 12 bases left between them. The CDR3 nucleotides are TGCGCCAGCAGCTTGGGGCCTGTAGAGGACACTGAAGCTTTCTTT. It encodes CASSLGPVEDTEAFF.

This clone appeared a few times. The chain couples TRBV7-9 to TRBJ1-2, with unresolved D. Trimming pared 3 bases from V and 6 bases from J, leaving 8 bases between. Germline V gives CDR1 SEHNR, CDR2 FQNEAQ (reference sequence). CDR3 size: 12 residues. The CDR3 region is CASSLELNGYTF. CDR3 coding DNA: TGTGCCAGCAGCTTGGAGCTAAATGGCTACACCTTC. Full variable domain (outside the CDR3, taken from reference TRBV7-9 and TRBJ1-2): DTGVSQNPRHKITKRGQNVTFRCDPISEHNRLYWYRQTLGQGPEFLTYFQNEAQLEKSRLLSDRFSAERPKGSFSTLEIQRTEQGDSAMYLCASSLELNGYTFGSGTRLTVV.

V and J are TRBV28 and TRBJ2-6; D may be TRBD1 or TRBD2 (5 bases each). CDR1 and CDR2 (germline): MDHEN, SYDVKM. V lost 6 bases and J 2 bases, leaving 11 bases between the germline ends. This CDR3 is 15 amino acids long. The CDR3 DNA is TGTGCCAGCAGCCGCAGGGACGCTGGGGCCAACGTCCTGACTTTC. Amino acids: CASSRRDAGANVLTF.

This rearrangement joins TRBV27 to TRBJ2-3, with D hard to call. This CDR3 is 16 amino acids long. V dropped 1 base and J dropped 0 bases, with 11 bases sitting between them. In germline, CDR1 is MNHEY, CDR2 SMNVEV (reference sequence). CDR3 residues: CASSLLGLKSTDTQYF. Written as DNA, the CDR3 is TGTGCCAGCAGTTTATTAGGGCTTAAGAGCACAGATACGCAGTATTTT.

The chain has TRBV4-3 and TRBJ2-1, with D possibly matching TRBD1 (6 bases). The germline CDR1 and CDR2 sequences are LGHNA and YSLEER. The CDR3 totals 16 residues. V was clipped by 2 bases and J by 0 bases, with 11 bases between them. In DNA form, the CDR3 reads TGCGCCAGCAGCCAAACGAGGGGGTCCTCCTACAATGAGCAGTTCTTC. Encoded protein: CASSQTRGSSYNEQFF.

V gene TRBV11-2 combines with J gene TRBJ2-1, with D possibly matching TRBD2 (5 bases). Germline CDR1 and CDR2: SGHAT and FQNNGV. The CDR3 is 14 residues long. Trimming took off 6 bases at V and 7 bases at J, with 16 bases between the two ends. The CDR3 nucleotides read TGTGCCAGCAGACCGAGGGCCGCACGGAATGAGCAGTTCTTC. Amino acids: CASRPRAARNEQFF.

The V gene is TRBV5-1, the J gene TRBJ2-5; 9 nucleotides line up with TRBD1. Germline trimming cut 2 bases from V and 6 bases from J; bases unmatched to any gene: 8. The CDR3 has 15 amino acids. Germline lookup yields CDR1 SGHRS and CDR2 YFSETQ. DNA for the CDR3: TGCGCCAGCAGCTTATCCGGGACAGGGTTTAAGACCCAGTACTTC. Protein sequence: CASSLSGTGFKTQYF. The variable domain in full, completed from reference TRBV5-1 and TRBJ2-5, reads KAGVTQTPRYLIKTRGQQVTLSCSPISGHRSVSWYQQTPGQGLQFLFEYFSETQRNKGNFPGRFSGRQFSNSRSEMNVSTLELGDSALYLCASSLSGTGFKTQYFGPGTRLLVL.

The chain is built from TRBV28 and TRBJ2-4; D is unclear. Looked up from germline, CDR1 is MDHEN and CDR2 is SYDVKM. The CDR3 is made up of 13 amino acids. V lost 3 bases and J lost 0, with 3 bases in between. CDR3 DNA sequence: TGTGCCAGCAGTTTCGTAGCCAAAAACATTCAGTACTTC. This codes for CASSFVAKNIQYF.

The chain is built from TRBV29-1 and TRBJ2-5; D is possibly TRBD2 (6 bases). The V gene lost 3 bases and the J gene lost 2 bases, with 13 bases spanning the gap. The CDR3 covers 14 residues. Germline V CDR1 and CDR2: SQVTM, ANQGSEA. The CDR3 sequence: CSVDGGLLQETQYF. The CDR3 DNA reads as TGCAGCGTTGACGGGGGACTCCTACAAGAGACCCAGTACTTC.

The chain is built from TRBV5-1 and TRBJ2-1; 13 positions match TRBD2. The CDR3 covers 16 residues. V lost 6 bases, J lost 3 bases, and 6 bases stayed unmatched. Per the germline V gene, CDR1 is SGHRS and CDR2 is YFSETQ. Written as DNA, the CDR3 is TGCGCCAGCACAATCGGGACTAGCGGGATCTACAATGAGCAGTTCTTC. This codes for CASTIGTSGIYNEQFF.

The rearrangement uses TRBV7-7 and TRBJ2-5; possibly TRBD1 for D (5 bases). The CDR3 consists of 13 residues. Germline V gene lookup returns CDR1 SSHAT and CDR2 FNYEAQ (reference sequence). With 5 bases removed from V and 1 base from J, the gap between germline ends came to 8 bases. The CDR3 DNA reads as TGTGCCAGCAGCCAGGGTACCCAAGAGACCCAGTACTTC. Its protein is CASSQGTQETQYF.

This chain uses TRBV5-4 with TRBJ2-1; 9 bases are shared with TRBD2. The CDR3 is 16 amino acids. The germline CDR1 and CDR2 sequences are SGHNT and YYREEE (reference sequence). Unmatched junction bases numbered 10, after V lost 4 bases and J lost 5 bases. The CDR3 sequence is CASSILSSGINNEQFF. DNA of the CDR3: TGTGCCAGCAGCATACTTTCTAGCGGGATAAACAATGAGCAGTTCTTC.

The CDR3 DNA follows: TGTGCCAGCAGACGGACAGGCGGCTATGGCTACACCTTC. Translated: CASRRTGGYGYTF. V usage is TRBV5-4 and J usage is TRBJ1-2; 7 nucleotides match TRBD1. Germline-derived CDR1 and CDR2 are SGHNT and YYREEE (reference sequence). The CDR3 is made up of 13 amino acids. V trimming: 5 bases; J trimming: 4 bases; junction bases outside the gene matches: 5. The variable domain in full, completed from reference TRBV5-4 and TRBJ1-2, reads ETGVTQSPTHLIKTRGQQVTLRCSSQSGHNTVSWYQQALGQGPQFIFQYYREEENGRGNFPPRFSGLQFPNYSSELNVNALELDDSALYLCASRRTGGYGYTFGSGTRLTVV.

The V and J genes are TRBV27 and TRBJ2-7; 8 bases line up with TRBD1. The V gene end was trimmed by 5 bases and the J gene end by 3 bases; junction bases not matched to a gene: 9. CDR3 length: 15 amino acids. Per germline, CDR1 MNHEY and CDR2 SMNVEV (reference sequence). The CDR3 loop is CASSRYTGGRYEQYF. The CDR3 bases are TGTGCCAGCAGTCGATATACAGGGGGTCGCTACGAGCAGTACTTC.

The genes are TRBV28 and TRBJ1-4, with unresolved D. The V end lost 2 bases, the J end lost 8 bases, and 15 bases lay between the germline ends. CDR1 and CDR2 (germline): MDHEN, SYDVKM. The CDR3 is 15 amino acids. CDR3 sequence: CASSLTGSLGEKLFF. DNA for the CDR3: TGTGCCAGCAGTTTAACTGGCTCCCTAGGGGAAAAACTGTTTTTT. Based on the CDR3 plus reference TRBV28 and TRBJ1-4, the full variable domain is DVKVTQSSRYLVKRTGEKVFLECVQDMDHENMFWYRQDPGLGLRLIYFSYDVKMKEKGDIPEGYSVSREKKERFSLILESASTNQTSMYLCASSLTGSLGEKLFFGSGTQLSVL.

This clone was observed once. The chain has TRBV28 and TRBJ2-3; D is uncertain. Looked up from germline, CDR1 is MDHEN and CDR2 is SYDVKM. The CDR3 length is 13 residues. V was shortened by 7 bases and J by 1 base, with 9 bases between the two germline ends. CDR3 nucleotides: TGTGCCAGCATGAGTGGGGGCACAGATACGCAGTATTTT. It is translated as CASMSGGTDTQYF.

The chain uses TRBV9 and TRBJ2-3, with D perhaps TRBD2 (6 bases). CDR1 is SGDLS, CDR2 YYNGEE, per germline. V was shortened by 3 bases and J by 3 bases, with 17 bases between the two germline ends. The CDR3 has 16 residues. CDR3 bases: TGTGCCAGCAGCGATAGCGGCCCGAGAGCAACAGATACGCAGTATTTT. This codes for CASSDSGPRATDTQYF.